This entry is about one TCR beta chain. What it recognizes is unknown. Healthy individuals who donated bone marrow served as the donors. This record comes from a study of cytomegalovirus exposure and HLA in healthy donors. Primers for the PCR totalled 60 Vbeta and 13 Jbeta. Measured with immunoSEQ multiplex PCR; TCRdb has only the in-frame clones, and not every one. The sample features about 74,000 clones, with 7.5% in its top ten. Study-wide points: A later analysis by the authors found several of the most significant clusters apparently linked to common viral pathogens. In a later analysis, at a false discovery rate of 0.05, 15,000 to 20,000 TCR beta sequences matched HLA alleles. Follow-up analysis later connected one missense variant in DCLRE1C with trimming of TCR beta V- and J-genes.

This CDR3 has 13 amino acids. Trimming removed 7 bases from V and 1 base from J, with 13 bases in between. Germline CDR1 and CDR2: SQVTM and ANQGSEA. Sequencing was done on a sample of PBMCs. The J gene is TRBJ1-1, the V gene TRBV29-1; possibly TRBD1 for D (5 bases). This receptor was obtained from a female donor in good health and CMV-seropositive. CDR3 in DNA: TGCAGCGACGGCAGGGTGAGGAACACTGAAGCTTTCTTT. It yields the protein CSDGRVRNTEAFF.